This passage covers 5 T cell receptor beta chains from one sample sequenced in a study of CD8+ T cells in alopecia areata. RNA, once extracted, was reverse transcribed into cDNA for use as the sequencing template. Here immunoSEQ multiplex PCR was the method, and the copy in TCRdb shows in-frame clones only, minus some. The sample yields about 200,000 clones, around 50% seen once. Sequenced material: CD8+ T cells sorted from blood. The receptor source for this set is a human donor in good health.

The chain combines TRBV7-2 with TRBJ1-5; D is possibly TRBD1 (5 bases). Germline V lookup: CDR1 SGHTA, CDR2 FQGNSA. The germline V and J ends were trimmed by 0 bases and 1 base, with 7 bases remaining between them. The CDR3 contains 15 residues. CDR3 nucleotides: TGTGCCAGCAGCTTAGCAGGGGCAAGCAATCAGCCCCAGCATTTT. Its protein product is CASSLAGASNQPQHF.

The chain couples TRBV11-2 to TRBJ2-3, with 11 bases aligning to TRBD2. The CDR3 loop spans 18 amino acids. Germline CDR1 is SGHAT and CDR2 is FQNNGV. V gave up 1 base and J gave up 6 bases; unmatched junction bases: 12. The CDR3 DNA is TGTGCCAGCAGCTTAGTTCGGCCTAGCGGGGGGTTCGAGGATACGCAGTATTTT. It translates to CASSLVRPSGGFEDTQYF. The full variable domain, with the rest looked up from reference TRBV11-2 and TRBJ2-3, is EAGVAQSPRYKIIEKRQSVAFWCNPISGHATLYWYQQILGQGPKLLIQFQNNGVVDDSQLPKDRFSAERLKGVDSTLKIQPAKLEDSAVYLCASSLVRPSGGFEDTQYFGPGTRLTVL.

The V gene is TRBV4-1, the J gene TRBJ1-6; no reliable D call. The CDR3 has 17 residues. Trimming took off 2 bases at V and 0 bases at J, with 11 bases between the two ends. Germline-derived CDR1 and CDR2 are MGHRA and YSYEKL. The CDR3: CASSQKLRSSYNSPLHF. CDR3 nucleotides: TGCGCCAGCAGCCAAAAGTTGAGGAGCTCCTATAATTCACCCCTCCACTTT.

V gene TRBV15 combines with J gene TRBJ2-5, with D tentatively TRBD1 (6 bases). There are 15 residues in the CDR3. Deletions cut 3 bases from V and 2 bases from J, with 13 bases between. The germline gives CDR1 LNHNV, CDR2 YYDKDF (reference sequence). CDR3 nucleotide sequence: TGTGCCACCAGCAGGACACCCGGACAGCAAGAGACCCAGTACTTC. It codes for CATSRTPGQQETQYF.

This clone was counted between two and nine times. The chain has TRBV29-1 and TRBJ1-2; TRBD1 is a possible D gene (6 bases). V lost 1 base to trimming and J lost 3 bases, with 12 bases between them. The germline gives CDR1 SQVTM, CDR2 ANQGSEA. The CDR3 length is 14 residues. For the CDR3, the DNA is TGCAGCGTTGAAGGGGTACAGGGAGACTATGGCTACACCTTC. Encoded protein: CSVEGVQGDYGYTF.